The 21 T cell receptor beta chains presented below share a single source sample, sequenced in a study of CD8+ T cells in alopecia areata. Extracted from the samples, RNA was reverse transcribed into cDNA to serve as the sequencing template. Sequenced by immunoSEQ multiplex PCR; TCRdb stores in-frame clones only, minus some. The sample holds fewer than 250,000 clones, more than 30% seen once. The treatment denotes: oral pan-JAK inhibitor, 5-10 mg twice daily. The sequencing used CD4+ T cells sorted from blood, collected between weeks 30 and 35, from a patient treated with tofacitinib. The receptors shown here come from a human donor with alopecia areata.

The table lists this clone with a few counts. The genes are TRBV19 and TRBJ1-5; the match to TRBD1 covers 8 bases. V trimming: 0 bases; J trimming: 4 bases; junction bases outside the gene matches: 5. The CDR3 runs 16 residues. Per germline, CDR1 LNHDA and CDR2 SQIVND (reference sequence). CDR3 residues: CASSIEGTGKNQPQHF. Written as DNA, the CDR3 is TGTGCCAGTAGTATAGAAGGGACAGGTAAGAATCAGCCCCAGCATTTT.

The rearrangement links TRBV5-1 to TRBJ2-5, with D possibly TRBD1 on 5 matching bases. CDR1 SGHRS and CDR2 YFSETQ come from the germline V gene. The CDR3 has 11 amino acids. V gave up 7 bases and J gave up 5 bases, with 9 bases separating them. Written as DNA, the CDR3 is TGCGCCAGCTCTAAGGGGGAGACCCAGTACTTC. It codes for CASSKGETQYF.

This chain connects TRBV5-6 to TRBJ2-7; weak D call: TRBD2 (5 bases). This CDR3 is 15 amino acids long. V was clipped by 1 base and J by 3 bases, with 14 bases between them. In germline, CDR1 is SGHDT, CDR2 YYEEEE. For the CDR3, the DNA is TGTGCCAGCAGCTTGACTGCCAGACGGGGCTACGAGCAGTACTTC. The encoded protein is CASSLTARRGYEQYF. The entire variable domain, with the rest obtained from reference TRBV5-6 and TRBJ2-7, is as follows: DAGVTQSPTHLIKTRGQQVTLRCSPKSGHDTVSWYQQALGQGPQFIFQYYEEEERQRGNFPDRFSGHQFPNYSSELNVNALLLGDSALYLCASSLTARRGYEQYFGPGTRLTVT.

This clone was seen just once. The rearrangement uses TRBV7-9 and TRBJ1-6; no clear D. The CDR3 is 13 amino acids. Per germline, CDR1 SEHNR and CDR2 FQNEAQ (reference sequence). Trimming took off 2 bases at V and 7 bases at J, with 6 bases between the two ends. The CDR3 loop reads CASSLRENSPLHF. CDR3 bases: TGTGCCAGCAGCTTACGGGAAAATTCACCCCTCCACTTT.

CDR3 sequence: CASSRGLPYNEQFF. The CDR3 bases are TGTGCCAGCAGCCGTGGACTGCCCTACAATGAGCAGTTCTTC. This chain uses TRBV6-5 with TRBJ2-1, with D tentatively TRBD2 (5 bases). Looked up from germline, CDR1 is MNHEY and CDR2 is SVGAGI. V lost 6 bases to trimming and J lost 2 bases, with 11 bases between them. CDR3 length: 14 residues.

The rearrangement links TRBV7-9 to TRBJ2-1, with 7 bases matching TRBD2. Germline assignment: CDR1 SEHNR and CDR2 FQNEAQ (reference sequence). The CDR3 has 16 residues. V lost 2 bases, J lost 9 bases, and 13 bases stayed unmatched. In nucleotides, the CDR3 is TGTGCCAGCAGCTTAAGGAGCGTGCGGGAGAGGGGTGAGCAGTTCTTC. Its translation is CASSLRSVRERGEQFF.

V gene TRBV27 combines with J gene TRBJ1-5; 8 bases line up with TRBD1. The germline V gene has CDR1 MNHEY and CDR2 SMNVEV (reference sequence). This CDR3 has 15 residues. With V trimmed by 5 bases and J by 6 bases, 9 bases remained unmatched. The CDR3 bases are TGTGCCAGCAGTCCCCTCGACAGGGGAAGTCAGCCCCAGCATTTT. The encoded protein is CASSPLDRGSQPQHF.

This clone was seen a few times. The chain recombines TRBV6-1 with TRBJ1-5; a weak D match, TRBD1 (5 bases). The germline CDR1 and CDR2 sequences are MNHNS and SASEGT. V lost 8 bases and J lost 2, with 13 bases in between. The CDR3 consists of 14 residues. CDR3 DNA sequence: TGTGCCAGCCGGAGGGGCACGGGCAATCAGCCCCAGCATTTT. This codes for CASRRGTGNQPQHF.

The chain couples TRBV30 to TRBJ1-2; D gene uncertain. Germline CDR1 is GTSNPN and CDR2 is SVGIG (reference sequence). This CDR3 is 12 amino acids long. Between the trimmed V and J ends, which lost 2 bases and 6 bases, there was a span of 10 bases. CDR3 protein: CAWSIGDHGYTF. CDR3 in DNA: TGTGCCTGGAGTATAGGAGACCATGGCTACACCTTC.

This clone was detected a few times. V is TRBV29-1 and J is TRBJ1-1; D is unresolved. CDR1 is SQVTM and CDR2 is ANQGSEA in the germline V gene. The ends were cut back, 7 bases at V and 5 bases at J, with 17 bases in the middle. CDR3 size: 13 residues. The CDR3 here is CSAGGSRRTEAFF. The DNA for the CDR3 is TGCAGCGCTGGAGGGTCCCGGCGGACTGAAGCTTTCTTT.

The chain has TRBV6-5 and TRBJ1-2; TRBD1 is a possible D gene (6 bases). This CDR3 comprises 16 residues. The V end was cut by 4 bases, the J end by 4 bases, with 19 bases between. CDR1 MNHEY and CDR2 SVGAGI come from the germline V gene. The CDR3 DNA reads TGTGCCAGCAGTTCCCTGGCGAGGGGGTTTAGCTATGGCTACACCTTC. Encoded protein: CASSSLARGFSYGYTF.

This rearrangement joins TRBV2 to TRBJ2-2; D tentatively reads TRBD1 or TRBD2 (5 bases each). The CDR3 is 15 residues long. Germline V gene lookup returns CDR1 SNHLY and CDR2 FYNNEI. Trimming stripped 6 bases from V and 1 base from J, with 12 bases between. The CDR3 DNA follows: TGTGCCAGCAGGGCTGGGACGGGGAACACCGGGGAGCTGTTTTTT. It yields the protein CASRAGTGNTGELFF.

This rearrangement joins TRBV6-5 to TRBJ1-5, with 8 bases identical to TRBD1. V was clipped by 5 bases and J by 6 bases; unmatched bases: 9. The CDR3 runs to 15 residues. Germline-derived CDR1 and CDR2 are MNHEY and SVGAGI. The CDR3 DNA sequence: TGTGCCAGCAGTCAGACAGGGGAGTTCCGTCAGCCCCAGCATTTT. It encodes CASSQTGEFRQPQHF.

This chain links TRBV7-9 with TRBJ2-1; D may be TRBD2 (5 bases). The CDR3 length is 15 residues. Germline V gives CDR1 SEHNR, CDR2 FQNEAQ (reference sequence). V was pared by 7 bases and J by 0 bases, with 13 bases between. The CDR3 sequence: CASTHSGISYNEQFF. CDR3 bases: TGTGCCAGCACCCACAGCGGTATCTCCTACAATGAGCAGTTCTTC.

The chain links TRBV2 to TRBJ2-7; 8 nucleotides align to TRBD1. J was trimmed by 0 bases and V by 5 bases; bases with no gene match: 3. This CDR3 has 14 amino acids. Germline V gene sequence: CDR1 SNHLY, CDR2 FYNNEI. CDR3 coding DNA: TGTGCCAGCAGTCGGGACAGGAGCTCCTACGAGCAGTACTTC. This encodes CASSRDRSSYEQYF.

This clone was counted a few times. The rearrangement links TRBV4-1 to TRBJ1-1; 9 bases fit TRBD1. Losses at the gene ends were 3 bases for V and 0 bases for J; bases not matched to a gene: 8. The CDR3 sequence is 17 residues long. Germline CDR1 and CDR2: MGHRA and YSYEKL. The CDR3 nucleotides read TGCGCCAGCAGCCAGGGACAGGGAGGCTGGTTGAACACTGAAGCTTTCTTT. This codes for CASSQGQGGWLNTEAFF.

This clone turned up a few times. This chain joins TRBV18 and TRBJ1-2, with a possible D match to TRBD1 (6 bases). This CDR3 region has 17 residues. The germline gives CDR1 KGHSH, CDR2 LQKENI. Trimming stripped 2 bases from V and 1 base from J, with 17 bases between. The CDR3 nucleotides read TGTGCCAGCTCACCAGCACCAACAGGGTCGGGTAACTATGGCTACACCTTC. It encodes CASSPAPTGSGNYGYTF.

This chain uses TRBV2 with TRBJ2-2; D might be TRBD1 (6 bases). Looked up from germline, CDR1 is SNHLY and CDR2 is FYNNEI. Between the trimmed V and J ends, which lost 5 bases and 4 bases, there was a span of 14 bases. There are 15 residues in the CDR3. The CDR3 region has the DNA TGTGCCAGCAGTAGGGGACACTCGGGCACCGGGGAGCTGTTTTTT. Its protein is CASSRGHSGTGELFF.

This clone has just a few counts. V is TRBV29-1 and J is TRBJ2-3, with D possibly matching TRBD2 (5 bases). The CDR3 totals 12 residues. V was shortened by 7 bases and J by 0 bases, with 8 bases between the two germline ends. CDR1 is SQVTM, CDR2 ANQGSEA, per germline. The CDR3 sequence is CSASGSTDTQYF. CDR3 nucleotide sequence: TGCAGCGCGAGCGGTAGCACAGATACGCAGTATTTT.

The V and J genes are TRBV6-5 and TRBJ2-3; no clear D gene. This CDR3 contains 14 residues. V was pared by 5 bases and J by 1 base, with 10 bases between. Per the germline V gene, CDR1 is MNHEY and CDR2 is SVGAGI. The DNA for the CDR3 is TGTGCCAGCAGTCCCCAGACACGCACAGATACGCAGTATTTT. Translated: CASSPQTRTDTQYF.

In DNA form, the CDR3 reads TGTGCCAGCACCCCCGCTGGGACTGGAAACACCATATATTTT. This encodes CASTPAGTGNTIYF. The gene calls are TRBV27 and TRBJ1-3; D gene uncertain. CDR1 is MNHEY and CDR2 is SMNVEV in the germline V gene (reference sequence). V was trimmed by 7 bases and J by 2 bases, leaving 12 bases between them. CDR3 length: 14 residues.